The 3 T cell receptor beta chains below all came from one sample that was sequenced in a study of cytomegalovirus exposure and HLA in healthy donors. The PCR was carried out with 60 Vbeta primers and 13 Jbeta primers. This table comes from immunoSEQ multiplex PCR, and its TCRdb copy is limited to in-frame clones, with some not included. The sample yields 50,000 or so clones, about three quarters seen once. Input material: PBMCs. These receptors were taken from a woman in her forties in good health and CMV-seropositive.

The V call is TRBV19, the J call TRBJ1-4; 8 bases agree with TRBD1. The CDR3 has 14 residues. From germline, CDR1 is LNHDA and CDR2 SQIVND (reference sequence). J gave up 16 bases and V 1 base, and 11 bases lay outside the gene matches. This CDR3 reads CASSIGPGTGLPFF. CDR3 coding DNA: TGTGCCAGTAGTATAGGTCCCGGGACAGGTCTGCCGTTTTTT.

This chain uses TRBV27 with TRBJ1-5; TRBD1 aligns across 8 bases. The junction had 5 bases not matched to a gene; V was cut back by 9 bases and J by 4 bases. Germline CDR1 is MNHEY and CDR2 is SMNVEV (reference sequence). The length of the CDR3 is 13 residues. In DNA form, the CDR3 reads TGTGCCAGTAAAGACAGGGGAAATCAGCCCCAGCATTTT. Amino acids: CASKDRGNQPQHF.

This chain joins TRBV4-2 and TRBJ2-5, with 14 bases identical to TRBD2. The J call is in doubt because the DNA end fits TRBJ2-7 better. Germline V CDR1 and CDR2: LGHNA, YNFKEQ. The length of the CDR3 is 16 residues. The CDR3 DNA reads TGTGCCAGCAGCCAGGGACTAGCGGGGGACTCCTACGAGCAGTACTTC. Amino acid sequence: CASSQGLAGDSYEQYF.